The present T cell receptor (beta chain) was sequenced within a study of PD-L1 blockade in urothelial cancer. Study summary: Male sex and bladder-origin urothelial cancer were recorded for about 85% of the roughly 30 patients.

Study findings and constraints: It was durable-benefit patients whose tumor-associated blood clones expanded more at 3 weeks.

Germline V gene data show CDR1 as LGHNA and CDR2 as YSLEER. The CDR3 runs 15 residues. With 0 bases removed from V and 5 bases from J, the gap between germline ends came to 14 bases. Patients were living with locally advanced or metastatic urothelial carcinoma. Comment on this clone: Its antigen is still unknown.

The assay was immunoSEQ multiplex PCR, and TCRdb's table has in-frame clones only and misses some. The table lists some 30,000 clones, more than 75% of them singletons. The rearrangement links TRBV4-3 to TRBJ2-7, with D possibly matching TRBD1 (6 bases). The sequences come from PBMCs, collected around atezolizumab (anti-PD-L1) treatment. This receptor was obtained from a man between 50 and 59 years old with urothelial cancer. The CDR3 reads CASSQDPAGENEQYF. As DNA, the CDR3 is TGCGCCAGCAGCCAAGATCCGGCAGGGGAGAACGAGCAGTACTTC.